Sequencing of this T cell receptor (beta chain) was carried out in a study of blood T cells in healthy people across ages. Primed by a sample-barcoded 5' primer and a J-beta primer mix, a second PCR proceeded for roughly 7 to 11 cycles. TCRdb reprocessed the 5' RACE reads with MiXCR, giving one entry per CDR3 protein. The sample shows about 640,000 distinct CDR3 sequences, under 65% of them seen only once. The sequence was obtained from a man in his sixties in good health. Sequencing was performed on blood.

The CDR3 bases are TGCGCCAGCAGCTTGCGGGGGGTAGAGGAAAAACTGTTTTTT. The encoded protein is CASSLRGVEEKLFF. The chain joins TRBV5-1 to TRBJ1-4, with D possibly TRBD1 on 5 matching bases. Trimming took off 1 base at V and 8 bases at J, with 12 bases between the two ends. The V gene's germline CDR1 is SGHRS and CDR2 YFSETQ. The CDR3 consists of 14 residues.